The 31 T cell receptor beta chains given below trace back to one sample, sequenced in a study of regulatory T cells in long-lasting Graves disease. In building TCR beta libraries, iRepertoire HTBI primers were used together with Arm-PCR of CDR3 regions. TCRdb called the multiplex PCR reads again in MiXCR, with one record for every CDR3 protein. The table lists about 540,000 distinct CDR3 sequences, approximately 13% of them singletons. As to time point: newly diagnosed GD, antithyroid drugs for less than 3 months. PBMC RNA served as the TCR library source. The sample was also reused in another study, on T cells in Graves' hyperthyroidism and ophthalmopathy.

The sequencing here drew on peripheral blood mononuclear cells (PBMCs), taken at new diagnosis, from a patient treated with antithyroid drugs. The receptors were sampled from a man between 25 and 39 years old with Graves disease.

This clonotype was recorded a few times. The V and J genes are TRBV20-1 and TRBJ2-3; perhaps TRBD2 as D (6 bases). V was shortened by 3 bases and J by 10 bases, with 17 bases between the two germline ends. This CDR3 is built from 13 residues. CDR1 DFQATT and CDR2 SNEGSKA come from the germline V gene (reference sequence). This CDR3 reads CSARAPFWEAQYF. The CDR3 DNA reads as TGCAGTGCTAGGGCCCCATTTTGGGAGGCGCAGTATTTT.

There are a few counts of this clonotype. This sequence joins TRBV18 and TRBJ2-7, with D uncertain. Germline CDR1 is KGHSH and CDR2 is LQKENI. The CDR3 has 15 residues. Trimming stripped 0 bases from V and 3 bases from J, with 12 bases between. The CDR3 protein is CASSPPEQLFYEQYF. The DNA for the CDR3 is TGTGCCAGCTCACCACCGGAGCAGCTTTTCTACGAGCAGTACTTC.

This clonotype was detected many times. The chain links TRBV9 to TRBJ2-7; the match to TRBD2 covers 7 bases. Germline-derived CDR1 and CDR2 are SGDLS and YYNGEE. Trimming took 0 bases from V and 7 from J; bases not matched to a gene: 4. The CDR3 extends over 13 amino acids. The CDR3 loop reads CASSVVPGGEQYF. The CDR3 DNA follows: TGTGCCAGCAGCGTAGTGCCGGGGGGAGAGCAGTACTTC.

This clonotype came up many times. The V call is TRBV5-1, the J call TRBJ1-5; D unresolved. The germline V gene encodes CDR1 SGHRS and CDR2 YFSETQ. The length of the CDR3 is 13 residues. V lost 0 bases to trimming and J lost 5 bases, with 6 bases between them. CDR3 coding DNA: TGCGCCAGCAGCTTGGCCGGATATCAGCCCCAGCATTTT. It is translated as CASSLAGYQPQHF.

DNA of the CDR3: TGTGCCAGTAGTCCCCGGACAGGGAACAATGAGCAGTTCTTC. This codes for CASSPRTGNNEQFF. The J gene is TRBJ2-1, the V gene TRBV19; TRBD1 matches 8 bases. Germline V CDR1 and CDR2: LNHDA, SQIVND (reference sequence). V trimming: 5 bases; J trimming: 5 bases; junction bases outside the gene matches: 5. This CDR3 has 14 residues.

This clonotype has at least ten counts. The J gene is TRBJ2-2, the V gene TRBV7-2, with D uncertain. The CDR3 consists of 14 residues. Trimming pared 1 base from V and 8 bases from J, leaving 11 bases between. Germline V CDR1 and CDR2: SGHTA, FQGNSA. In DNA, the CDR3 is TGTGCCAGCAGCTTAGGATCCGGGCGAGGGGAGCTGTTTTTT. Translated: CASSLGSGRGELFF.

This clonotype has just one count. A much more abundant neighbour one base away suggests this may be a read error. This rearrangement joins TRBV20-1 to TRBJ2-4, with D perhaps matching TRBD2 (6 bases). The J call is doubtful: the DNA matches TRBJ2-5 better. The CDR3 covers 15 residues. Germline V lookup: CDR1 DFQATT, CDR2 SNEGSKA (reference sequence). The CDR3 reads CSAVPGVRIQETQYF. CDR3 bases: TGCAGTGCTGTACCGGGAGTGAGAATACAAGAGACCCAGTACTTC.

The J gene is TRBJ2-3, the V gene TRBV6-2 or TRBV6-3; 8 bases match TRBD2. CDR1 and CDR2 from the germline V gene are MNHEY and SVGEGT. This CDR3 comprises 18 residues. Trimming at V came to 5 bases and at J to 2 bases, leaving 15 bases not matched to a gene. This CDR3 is CASSEAGKAGGYTDTQYF. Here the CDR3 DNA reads TGTGCCAGCAGTGAAGCGGGAAAGGCGGGAGGTTACACAGATACGCAGTATTTT.

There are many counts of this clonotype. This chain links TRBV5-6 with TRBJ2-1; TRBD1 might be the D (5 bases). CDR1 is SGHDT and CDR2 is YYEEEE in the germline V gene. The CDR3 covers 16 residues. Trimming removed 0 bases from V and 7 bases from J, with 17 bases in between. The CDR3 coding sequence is TGTGCCAGCAGCTTGGAGGGCAGGGCGAACCCTAATGAGCAGTTCTTC. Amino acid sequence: CASSLEGRANPNEQFF.

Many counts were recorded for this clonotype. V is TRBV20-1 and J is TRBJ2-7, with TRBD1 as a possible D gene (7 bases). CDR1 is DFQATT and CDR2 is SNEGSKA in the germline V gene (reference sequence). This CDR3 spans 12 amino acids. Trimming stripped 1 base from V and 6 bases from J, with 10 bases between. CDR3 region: CSARAGGPEQYF. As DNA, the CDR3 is TGCAGTGCTAGAGCAGGGGGGCCCGAGCAGTACTTC.

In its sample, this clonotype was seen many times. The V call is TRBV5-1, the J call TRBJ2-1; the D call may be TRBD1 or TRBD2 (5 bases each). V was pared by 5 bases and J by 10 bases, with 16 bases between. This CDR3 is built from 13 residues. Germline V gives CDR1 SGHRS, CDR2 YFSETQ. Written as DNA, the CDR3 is TGCGCCAGCAGGGCGGGTGGGGCAAGAGAGCAGTTCTTC. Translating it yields CASRAGGAREQFF.

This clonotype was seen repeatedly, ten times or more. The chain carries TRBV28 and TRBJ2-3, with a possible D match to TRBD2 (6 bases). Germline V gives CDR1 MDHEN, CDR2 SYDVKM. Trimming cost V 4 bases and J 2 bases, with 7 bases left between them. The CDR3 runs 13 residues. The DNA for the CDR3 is TGTGCCAGCAGTTGGGGGGACACAGATACGCAGTATTTT. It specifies CASSWGDTDTQYF.

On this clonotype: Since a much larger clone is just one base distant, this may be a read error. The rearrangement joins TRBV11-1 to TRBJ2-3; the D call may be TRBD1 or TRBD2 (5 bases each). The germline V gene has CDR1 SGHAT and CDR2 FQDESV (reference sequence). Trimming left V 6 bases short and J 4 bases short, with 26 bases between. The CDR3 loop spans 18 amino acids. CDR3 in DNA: TGTGCCAGCAGGCCCATGGACTGGGGCTCCTCAGGTCCAGATACGCAGTATTTT. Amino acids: CASRPMDWGSSGPDTQYF. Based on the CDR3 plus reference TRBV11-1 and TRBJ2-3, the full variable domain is EAEVAQSPRYKITEKSQAVAFWCDPISGHATLYWYRQILGQGPELLVQFQDESVVDDSQLPKDRFSAERLKGVDSTLKIQPAELGDSAMYLCASRPMDWGSSGPDTQYFGPGTRLTVL.

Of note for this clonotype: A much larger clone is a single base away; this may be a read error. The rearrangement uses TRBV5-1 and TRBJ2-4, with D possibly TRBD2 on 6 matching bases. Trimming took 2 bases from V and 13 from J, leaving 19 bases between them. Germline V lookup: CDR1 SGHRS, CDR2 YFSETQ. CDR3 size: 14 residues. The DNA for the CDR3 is TGCGCCAGCAGCTTTCGGCGGGGCTCCAATGAGCAGTACTTC. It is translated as CASSFRRGSNEQYF.

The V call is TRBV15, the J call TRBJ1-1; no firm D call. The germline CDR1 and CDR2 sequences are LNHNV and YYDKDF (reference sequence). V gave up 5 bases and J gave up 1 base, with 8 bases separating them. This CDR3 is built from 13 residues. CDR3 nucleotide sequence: TGTGCCACCAGCTTGCTCGGGAACACTGAAGCTTTCTTT. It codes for CATSLLGNTEAFF.

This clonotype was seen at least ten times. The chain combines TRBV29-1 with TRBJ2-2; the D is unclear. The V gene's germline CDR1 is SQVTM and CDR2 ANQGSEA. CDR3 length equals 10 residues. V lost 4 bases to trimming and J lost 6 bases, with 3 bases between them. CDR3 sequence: CSVAAGELFF. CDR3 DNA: TGCAGCGTTGCGGCCGGGGAGCTGTTTTTT.

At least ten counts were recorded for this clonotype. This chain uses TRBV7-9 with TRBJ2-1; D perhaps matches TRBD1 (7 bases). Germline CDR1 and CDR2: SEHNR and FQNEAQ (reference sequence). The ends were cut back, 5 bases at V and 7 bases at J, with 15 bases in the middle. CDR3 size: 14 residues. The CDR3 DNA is TGTGCCAGCAGCCCGGTGGAGGGGGCTAATGAGCAGTTCTTC. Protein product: CASSPVEGANEQFF.

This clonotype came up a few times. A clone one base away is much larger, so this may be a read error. DNA of the CDR3: TGTGCCAGCAGTTTATGGACTAGCGCCTACAATGAGCAGCTCTTC. It yields the protein CASSLWTSAYNEQLF. This chain links TRBV12-3 or TRBV12-4 with TRBJ2-1, with 9 bases identical to TRBD2. The CDR3 consists of 15 residues.

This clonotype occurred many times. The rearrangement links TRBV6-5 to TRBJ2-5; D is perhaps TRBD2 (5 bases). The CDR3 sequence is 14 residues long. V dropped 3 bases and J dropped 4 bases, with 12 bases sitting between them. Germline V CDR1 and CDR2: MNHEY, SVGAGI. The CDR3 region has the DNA TGTGCCAGCAGTTATCCGGGAAAGCGAGAGACCCAGTACTTC. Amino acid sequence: CASSYPGKRETQYF.

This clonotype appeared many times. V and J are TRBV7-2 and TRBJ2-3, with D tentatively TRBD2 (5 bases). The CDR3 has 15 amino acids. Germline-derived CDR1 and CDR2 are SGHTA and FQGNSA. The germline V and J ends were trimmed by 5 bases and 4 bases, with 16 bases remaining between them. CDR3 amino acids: CASSPREGGSDTQYF. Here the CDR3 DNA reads TGTGCCAGCAGCCCACGGGAAGGCGGCTCAGATACGCAGTATTTT.

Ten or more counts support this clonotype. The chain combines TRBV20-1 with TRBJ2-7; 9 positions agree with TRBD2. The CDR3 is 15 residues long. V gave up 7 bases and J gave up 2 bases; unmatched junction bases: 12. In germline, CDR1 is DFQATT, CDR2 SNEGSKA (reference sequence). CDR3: CSVPPGAGGPYEQYF. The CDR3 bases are TGCAGTGTTCCTCCTGGGGCGGGAGGGCCCTACGAGCAGTACTTC.

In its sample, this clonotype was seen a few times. CDR3 loop: CASAITSGIYEQYF. In DNA, the CDR3 is TGTGCCAGCGCCATAACTAGCGGGATTTACGAGCAGTACTTC. The gene calls are TRBV2 and TRBJ2-7, with TRBD2 identical over 10 bases. Germline trimming cut 8 bases from V and 4 bases from J; bases unmatched to any gene: 8. CDR3 size: 14 residues. Germline CDR1 reads SNHLY; CDR2 reads FYNNEI.

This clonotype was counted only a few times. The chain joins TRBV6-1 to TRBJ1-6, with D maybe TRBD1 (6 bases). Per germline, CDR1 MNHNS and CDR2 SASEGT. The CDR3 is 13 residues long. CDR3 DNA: TGTACCACCCACCGGGGGCCCCTGTCACCCCTCCACTTT. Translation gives CTTHRGPLSPLHF.

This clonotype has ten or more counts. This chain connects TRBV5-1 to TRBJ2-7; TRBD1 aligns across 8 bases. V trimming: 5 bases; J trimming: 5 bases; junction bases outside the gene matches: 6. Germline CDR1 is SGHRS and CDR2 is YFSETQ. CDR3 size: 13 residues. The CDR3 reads CASSTDRDHEQYF. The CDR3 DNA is TGCGCCAGCAGTACGGACAGGGACCACGAGCAGTACTTC.

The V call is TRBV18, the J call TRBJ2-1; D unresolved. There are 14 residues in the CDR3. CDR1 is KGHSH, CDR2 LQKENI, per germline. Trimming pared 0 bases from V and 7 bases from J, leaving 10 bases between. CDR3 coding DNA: TGTGCCAGCTCACCACCCTCCCGGCGAAATGAGCAGTTCTTC. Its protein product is CASSPPSRRNEQFF.

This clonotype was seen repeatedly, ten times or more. CDR3 in DNA: TGTGCCAGCAGTCCCTCAGGGAACACTGAAGCTTTCTTT. Encoded protein: CASSPSGNTEAFF. The gene calls are TRBV18 and TRBJ1-1; the D is unclear. CDR3 length: 13 residues. Germline CDR1 and CDR2: KGHSH and LQKENI. Between the trimmed V and J ends, which lost 8 bases and 1 base, there was a span of 11 bases. Based on the CDR3 plus reference TRBV18 and TRBJ1-1, the full variable domain is NAGVMQNPRHLVRRRGQEARLRCSPMKGHSHVYWYRQLPEEGLKFMVYLQKENIIDESGMPKERFSAEFPKEGPSILRIQQVVRGDSAAYFCASSPSGNTEAFFGQGTRLTVV.

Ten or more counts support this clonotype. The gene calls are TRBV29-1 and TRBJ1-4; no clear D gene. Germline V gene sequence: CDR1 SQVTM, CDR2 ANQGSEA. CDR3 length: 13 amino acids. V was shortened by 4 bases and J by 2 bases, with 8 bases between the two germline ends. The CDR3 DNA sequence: TGCAGCGTTGGTAAAGGGACTAATGAAAAACTGTTTTTT. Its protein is CSVGKGTNEKLFF.

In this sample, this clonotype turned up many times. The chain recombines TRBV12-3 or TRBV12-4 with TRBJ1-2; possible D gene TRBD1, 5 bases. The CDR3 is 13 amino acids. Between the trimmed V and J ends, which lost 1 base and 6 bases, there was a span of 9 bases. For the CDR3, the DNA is TGTGCCAGCAGTTTAGGGACACTTCATGGCTACACCTTC. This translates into CASSLGTLHGYTF.

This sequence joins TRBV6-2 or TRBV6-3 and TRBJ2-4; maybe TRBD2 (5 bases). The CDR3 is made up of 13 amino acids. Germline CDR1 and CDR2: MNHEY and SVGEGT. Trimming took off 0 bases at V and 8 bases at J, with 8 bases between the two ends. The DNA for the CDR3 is TGTGCCAGCAGTTACTCGCCCGGGGACATTCAGTACTTC. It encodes CASSYSPGDIQYF.

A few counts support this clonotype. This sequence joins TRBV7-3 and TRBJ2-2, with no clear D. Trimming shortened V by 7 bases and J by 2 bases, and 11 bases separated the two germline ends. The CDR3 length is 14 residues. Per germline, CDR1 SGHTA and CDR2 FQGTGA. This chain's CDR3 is CASTPTHNTGELFF. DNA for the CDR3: TGTGCCAGCACCCCCACCCACAACACCGGGGAGCTGTTTTTT.

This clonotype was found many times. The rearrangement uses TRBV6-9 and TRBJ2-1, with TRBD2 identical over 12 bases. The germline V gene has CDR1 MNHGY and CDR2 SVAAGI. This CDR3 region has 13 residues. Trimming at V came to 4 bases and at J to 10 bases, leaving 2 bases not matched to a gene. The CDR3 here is CASSWTSGNEQFF. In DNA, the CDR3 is TGTGCCAGCAGTTGGACTAGCGGGAACGAGCAGTTCTTC.